A selection of T cell receptor beta chains follows, all from one sample in a study of blood T cell repertoires in COVID-19. Clones were read by immunoSEQ multiplex PCR, and TCRdb kept only the in-frame ones, dropping some. The sample includes roughly 87,000 clones, roughly 86% of them seen just once. Material: peripheral blood. The receptors were gathered from a human donor in a cohort sampled during active COVID-19. Each CDR3 is given with its conserved first and last residue. The D gene is left open where the match is weak. Clone size is shown for a subset of rows, as once, few, many or a class of expanded clone.

J gene,clone size,D gene,V gene,CDR3 DNA,CDR3 protein
TRBJ2-7,.,TRBD1,TRBV27,TGTGCCAGCAGTTCGGGACCGGACAGGGGCCACGAGCAGTACTTC,CASSSGPDRGHEQYF
TRBJ2-1,.,TRBD2,TRBV15,TGTGCCACCAGCAGAGGGGCCTCGGCGGGGGGGCGGTACAATGAGCAGTTCTTC,CATSRGASAGGRYNEQFF
TRBJ2-7,.,.,TRBV5-4,TGTGCCAGCAGCCCCAGGGATTCCTCCTACGAGCAGTACTTC,CASSPRDSSYEQYF
TRBJ2-5,.,.,TRBV5-5,TGTGCCAGCAGCCCCTGGACAGTACAAGAGACCCAGTACTTC,CASSPWTVQETQYF
TRBJ2-7,.,TRBD1,TRBV4-3,TGCGCCAGCAGCCGCACCCGGGACAGGACAACCTACGAGCAGTACTTC,CASSRTRDRTTYEQYF
TRBJ2-7,.,TRBD1,TRBV7-2,TGTGCCAGCAGCTTAGGGACAGGGACCGAGCAGTACTTC,CASSLGTGTEQYF
TRBJ2-5,.,TRBD2,TRBV15,TGTGCCACCAGCAGAGATCGCGGACTAGCGGGAGGCGCGGAGACCCAGTACTTC,CATSRDRGLAGGAETQYF
TRBJ2-3,.,TRBD1,TRBV30,TGTGCCTTGGACAGGGGTTTGTCAGATACGCAGTATTTT,CALDRGLSDTQYF
TRBJ1-1,.,.,TRBV6-2/TRBV6-3,TGTGCCAGCAGTGCAGGGTACATGAACACTGAAGCTTTCTTT,CASSAGYMNTEAFF
TRBJ2-1,.,.,TRBV6-5,TGTGCCAGCAGCCCACAGGGTAATGAGCAGTTCTTC,CASSPQGNEQFF
TRBJ2-7,few,.,TRBV9,TGTGCCAGCAGCGTACACCAGGGGGGCGGTGTAGGCGAGCAGTACTTC,CASSVHQGGGVGEQYF
TRBJ2-7,.,TRBD1,TRBV9,TGTGCCAGCAGCGTAGGACAGGGGGGTCTCTACGAGCAGTACTTC,CASSVGQGGLYEQYF
TRBJ1-1,.,.,TRBV7-8,TGTGCCAGCAGCTTAGTTTCGGGGACTGAAGCTTTCTTT,CASSLVSGTEAFF
TRBJ1-5,few,TRBD1,TRBV28,TGTGCCAGCAAGACAGGGGCCAATCAGCCCCAGCATTTT,CASKTGANQPQHF
TRBJ1-2,.,.,TRBV24-1,TGTGCCACCAGTGATACAGCGCGGGGCTATGGCTACACCTTC,CATSDTARGYGYTF
TRBJ2-1,.,.,TRBV9,TGTGCCAGCAGCGTAGTGGGGGGAGGAAGTGAGCAGTTCTTC,CASSVVGGGSEQFF
TRBJ2-1,.,TRBD2,TRBV29-1,TGCACCGCAGCCACGTCGCTAGCGGAAGTTTACAATGAGCAGTTCTTC,CTAATSLAEVYNEQFF
TRBJ2-5,.,.,TRBV4-3,TGCGCCAGCAGCTGGAAGGTAGCGGAGACCCAGTACTTC,CASSWKVAETQYF
TRBJ2-7,.,.,TRBV7-8,TGTGCCAGCAGCTTCACGACTGCGTACGAGCAGTACTTC,CASSFTTAYEQYF
TRBJ1-5,.,TRBD1,TRBV6-2/TRBV6-3,TGTGCCAGCAGCCGGACAGGGGGCAATCAGCCCCAGCATTTT,CASSRTGGNQPQHF
TRBJ2-5,once,TRBD2,TRBV29-1,TGCAGCGTAACTAGCGGGAGCTCCCGAGAGACCCAGTACTTC,CSVTSGSSRETQYF
TRBJ1-1,once,TRBD1,TRBV7-2,TGTGCCAGCTCCTACGGAAACAGGGGCACTGAAGCTTTCTTT,CASSYGNRGTEAFF
TRBJ1-5,few,TRBD1,TRBV30,TGTGCCTGGAGTGCGGGACAGTCCCGTTATCAGCCCCAGCATTTT,CAWSAGQSRYQPQHF
TRBJ2-1,.,TRBD2,TRBV24-1,TGTGCCACCAGTGACCCCGGGACTAGCGGAAACAATGAGCAGTTCTTC,CATSDPGTSGNNEQFF
TRBJ2-6,.,TRBD2,TRBV9,TGTGCCAGCAGCGCACCCCTGGGGAGGGGACGCCTAACTGGGGCCAACGTCCTGACTTTC,CASSAPLGRGRLTGANVLTF
TRBJ2-5,.,.,TRBV12-3/TRBV12-4,TGTGCCAGCAGTCCCCTGGAGACCCAGTACTTC,CASSPLETQYF
TRBJ2-7,.,.,TRBV28,TGTGCCAGCAGCCACGGGGGAGGGGGATACGAGCAGTACTTC,CASSHGGGGYEQYF
TRBJ1-2,.,.,TRBV25-1,TGTGCCAGCAGCGTAACCGGGGGGGGCCGCGGCGGCTACACCTTC,CASSVTGGGRGGYTF
TRBJ2-1,.,TRBD2,TRBV18,TGTGCCAGCTCAGGCGGGAGGATGTCCTACAATGAGCAGTTCTTC,CASSGGRMSYNEQFF
TRBJ1-1,.,TRBD1,TRBV6-5,TGTGCCAGCACCATTACAGGGGGCTCCCGGGCTTTCTTT,CASTITGGSRAFF
TRBJ2-2,once,.,TRBV7-9,TGTGCCAGCAGCTTTGTCTCTCCCGGGGAGCTGTTTTTT,CASSFVSPGELFF
TRBJ2-7,few,.,TRBV7-6,TGTGCCAGCAGCTTAATTACAGGGAACTCAGACGAGCAGTACTTC,CASSLITGNSDEQYF
TRBJ2-3,.,TRBD2,TRBV27,TGTGCCAGCAGTTCCTCTAGCGGGGCGCAGTATTTT,CASSSSSGAQYF
TRBJ1-2,.,.,TRBV27,TGTGCCAGCAGTCCTTACAGGGAAAACTATGGCTACACCTTC,CASSPYRENYGYTF
TRBJ2-1,.,TRBD2,TRBV27,TGTGCCAGCAGTTTAGGGAGGGGCTACAATGAGCAGTTCTTC,CASSLGRGYNEQFF
TRBJ2-3,.,.,TRBV15,TGTGCCACCGGGTTGGGAGCCCCAGCGGGCATCACAGATACGCAGTATTTT,CATGLGAPAGITDTQYF
TRBJ1-2,.,.,TRBV20-1,TGCAGTGCTAGTCAGGGTTATGGCTACACCTTC,CSASQGYGYTF